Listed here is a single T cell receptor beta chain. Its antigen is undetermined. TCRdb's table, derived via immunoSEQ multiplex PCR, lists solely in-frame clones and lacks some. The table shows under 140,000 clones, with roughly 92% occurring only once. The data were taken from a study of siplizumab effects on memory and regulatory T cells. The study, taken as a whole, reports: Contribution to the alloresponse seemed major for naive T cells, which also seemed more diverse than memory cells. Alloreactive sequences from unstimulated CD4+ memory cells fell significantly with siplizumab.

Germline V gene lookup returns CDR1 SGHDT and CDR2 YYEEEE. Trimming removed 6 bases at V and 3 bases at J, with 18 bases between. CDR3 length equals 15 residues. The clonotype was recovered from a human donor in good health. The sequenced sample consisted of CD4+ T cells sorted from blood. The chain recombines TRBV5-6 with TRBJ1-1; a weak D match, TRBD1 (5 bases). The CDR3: CASTRRQGADTEAFF. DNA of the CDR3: TGTGCCAGCACCCGAAGGCAAGGGGCGGACACTGAAGCTTTCTTT.